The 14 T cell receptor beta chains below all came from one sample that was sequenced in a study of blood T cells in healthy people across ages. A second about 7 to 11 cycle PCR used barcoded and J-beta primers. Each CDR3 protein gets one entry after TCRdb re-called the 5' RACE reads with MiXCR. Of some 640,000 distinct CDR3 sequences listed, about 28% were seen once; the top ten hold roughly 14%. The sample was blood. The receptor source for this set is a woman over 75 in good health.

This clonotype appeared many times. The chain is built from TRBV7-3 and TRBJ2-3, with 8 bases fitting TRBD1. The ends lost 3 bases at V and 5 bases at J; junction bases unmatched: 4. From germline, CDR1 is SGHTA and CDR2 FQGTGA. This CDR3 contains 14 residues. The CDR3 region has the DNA TGTGCCAGCAGCTTGACAGGGGCTAAAGATACGCAGTATTTT. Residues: CASSLTGAKDTQYF.

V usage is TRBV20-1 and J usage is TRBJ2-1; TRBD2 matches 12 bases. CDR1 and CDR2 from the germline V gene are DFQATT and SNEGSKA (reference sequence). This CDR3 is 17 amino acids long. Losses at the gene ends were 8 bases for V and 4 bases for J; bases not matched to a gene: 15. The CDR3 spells CSLTLGLAGGRYNEQFF. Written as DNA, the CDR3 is TGCAGTCTCACTCTGGGGCTAGCGGGGGGGAGGTACAATGAGCAGTTCTTC.

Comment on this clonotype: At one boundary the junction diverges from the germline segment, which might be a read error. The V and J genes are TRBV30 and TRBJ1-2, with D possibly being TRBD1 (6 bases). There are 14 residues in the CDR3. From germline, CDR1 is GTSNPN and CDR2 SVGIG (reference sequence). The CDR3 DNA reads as TGTGCCTGGAGTCAGGCAGAGGGGGTGTATGGCTACACTTTC. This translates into CAWSQAEGVYGYTF.

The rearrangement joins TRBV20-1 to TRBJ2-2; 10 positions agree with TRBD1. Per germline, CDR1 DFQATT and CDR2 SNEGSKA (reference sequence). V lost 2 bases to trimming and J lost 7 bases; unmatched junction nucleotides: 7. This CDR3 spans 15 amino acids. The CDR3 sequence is CSARKRQGADGELFF. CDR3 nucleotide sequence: TGCAGTGCTAGAAAACGACAGGGGGCCGACGGGGAGCTGTTTTTT.

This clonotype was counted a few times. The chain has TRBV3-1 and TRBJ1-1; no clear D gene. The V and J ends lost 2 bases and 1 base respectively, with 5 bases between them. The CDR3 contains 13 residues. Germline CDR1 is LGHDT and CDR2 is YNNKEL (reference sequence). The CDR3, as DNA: TGTGCCAGCAGCCAACTAGGGAACACTGAAGCTTTCTTT. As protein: CASSQLGNTEAFF.

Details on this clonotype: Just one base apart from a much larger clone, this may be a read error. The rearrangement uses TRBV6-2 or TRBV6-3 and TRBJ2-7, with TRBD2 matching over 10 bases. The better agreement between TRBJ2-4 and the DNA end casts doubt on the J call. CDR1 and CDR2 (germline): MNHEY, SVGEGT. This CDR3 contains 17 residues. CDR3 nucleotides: TGTGCCTGCAGTGACGGACTAGCGGACAGGATGGGAAACATTCAGTACTTC. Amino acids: CACSDGLADRMGNIQYF.

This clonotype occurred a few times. This chain's CDR3 is CASSQVLRGGTEAFF. Written as DNA, the CDR3 is TGTGCCAGCAGCCAAGTGTTAAGGGGGGGTACTGAAGCTTTCTTT. The V gene is TRBV3-1, the J gene TRBJ1-1; a weak D match, TRBD1 (6 bases). CDR1 is LGHDT, CDR2 YNNKEL, per germline (reference sequence). This CDR3 region has 15 residues. Trimming removed 1 base from V and 5 bases from J, with 14 bases in between. Combining the CDR3 with reference TRBV3-1 and TRBJ1-1 gives the whole variable domain DTAVSQTPKYLVTQMGNDKSIKCEQNLGHDTMYWYKQDSKKFLKIMFSYNNKELIINETVPNRFSPKSPDKAHLNLHINSLELGDSAVYFCASSQVLRGGTEAFFGQGTRLTVV.

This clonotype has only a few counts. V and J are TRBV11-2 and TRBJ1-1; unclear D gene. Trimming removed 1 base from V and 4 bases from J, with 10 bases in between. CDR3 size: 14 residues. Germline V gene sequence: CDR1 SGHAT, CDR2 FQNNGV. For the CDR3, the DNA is TGTGCCAGCAGCTTAGGATCTAGTCTCACTGAAGCTTTCTTT. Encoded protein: CASSLGSSLTEAFF.

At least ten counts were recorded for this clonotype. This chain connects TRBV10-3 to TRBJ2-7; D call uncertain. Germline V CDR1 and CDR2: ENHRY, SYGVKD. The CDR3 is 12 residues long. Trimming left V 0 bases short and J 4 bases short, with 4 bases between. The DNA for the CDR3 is TGTGCCATCAGTGAGTCGGAATACGAGCAGTACTTC. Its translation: CAISESEYEQYF.

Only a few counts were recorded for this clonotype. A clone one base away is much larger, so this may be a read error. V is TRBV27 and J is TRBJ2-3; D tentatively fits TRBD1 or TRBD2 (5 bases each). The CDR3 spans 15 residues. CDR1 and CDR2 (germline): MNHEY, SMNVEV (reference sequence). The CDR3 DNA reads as TGTGCCACCTCCGCCGGGACGCTAATTAAAGATACGCGGTATTTT. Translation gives CATSAGTLIKDTRYF.

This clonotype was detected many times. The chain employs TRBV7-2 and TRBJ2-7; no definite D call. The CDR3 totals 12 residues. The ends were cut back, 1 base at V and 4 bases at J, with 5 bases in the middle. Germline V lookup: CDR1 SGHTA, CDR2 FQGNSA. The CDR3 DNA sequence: TGTGCCAGCAGCTTAGTCGTATACGAGCAGTACTTC. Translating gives CASSLVVYEQYF.

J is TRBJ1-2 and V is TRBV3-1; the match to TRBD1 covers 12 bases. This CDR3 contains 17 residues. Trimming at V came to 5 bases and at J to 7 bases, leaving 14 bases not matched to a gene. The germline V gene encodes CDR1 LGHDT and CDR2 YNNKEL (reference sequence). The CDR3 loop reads CASSVGTGGGVGCGYTF. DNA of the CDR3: TGTGCCAGCAGCGTCGGGACAGGGGGCGGAGTTGGCTGTGGCTACACCTTC.

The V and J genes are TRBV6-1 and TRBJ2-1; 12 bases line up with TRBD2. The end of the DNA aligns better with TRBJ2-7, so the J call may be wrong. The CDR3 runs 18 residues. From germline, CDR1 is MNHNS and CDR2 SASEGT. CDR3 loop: CASSRAWTSGNPYNEQYF. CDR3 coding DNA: TGTGCCAGCAGTCGCGCCTGGACTAGCGGGAACCCCTACAATGAGCAGTACTTC.

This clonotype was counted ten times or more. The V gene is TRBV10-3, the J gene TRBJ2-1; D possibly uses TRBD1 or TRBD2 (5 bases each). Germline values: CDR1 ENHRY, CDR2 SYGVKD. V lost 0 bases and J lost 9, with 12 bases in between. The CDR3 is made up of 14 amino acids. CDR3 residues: CAISESSRAGEQFF. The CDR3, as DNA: TGTGCCATCAGTGAGTCGAGCAGGGCGGGTGAGCAGTTCTTC.